This T cell receptor (beta chain) was captured in a study of shared clonotypes between healthy human individuals. The protocol was immunoSEQ multiplex PCR, while the TCRdb copy is restricted to in-frame clones and leaves out a portion. The data hold 1.4 million to 1.5 million clones, with approximately 96% observed a single time. Per germline, CDR1 SNHLY and CDR2 FYNNEI. The trim removed 6 bases at V and 8 bases at J, leaving 7 bases unmatched. CDR3 length: 13 amino acids. Recent acute infections and vaccinations were absent in the healthy HIV-negative adult donors. The receptor's source is a man aged 25-45 years in good health. The chain is built from TRBV2 and TRBJ1-2; 9 bases fit TRBD1. Material: naive CD4+ T cells sorted from blood. As for subset: CD45RA+ positively selected. The CDR3, as DNA: TGTGCCAGCAGCGTTACAGGGGGCGGCGGCTACACCTTC. It encodes CASSVTGGGGYTF.